The present entry profiles one T cell receptor (beta chain) with its context. The sample comes from a study of blood T cell repertoires in COVID-19. The CDR3 is 16 residues long. V lost 3 bases, J lost 7 bases, and 14 bases stayed unmatched. The germline V gene has CDR1 MNHEY and CDR2 SMNVEV (reference sequence). Sequencing was performed with immunoSEQ multiplex PCR; in TCRdb, only in-frame clones are kept and a portion is missing. Here the sample spans about 33,000 clones, around 73% being singletons. This clonotype was sampled from a man between 65 and 85 years old with acute or convalescent COVID-19. V and J are TRBV27 and TRBJ1-2, with 7 bases lining up with TRBD1. Specimen: peripheral blood. CDR3 DNA: TGTGCCAGCAGTTTTTCGGGGACAGCTATTCGGGGTGGCTACACCTTC. As protein: CASSFSGTAIRGGYTF.